The next 29 T cell receptor beta chains were all read from a single sample in a study of blood T cells in healthy people across ages. Through a sample-barcoded 5' primer and a J-beta primer mix, a second PCR was run for about 7 to 12 cycles. TCRdb independently ran MiXCR on the 5' RACE reads; one entry per CDR3 protein. The data show roughly 1,300,000 distinct CDR3 sequences, with almost 60% seen just once and 5% to 7% held by the top ten. The specimen sequenced was blood. The receptors originated from a man between 18 and 35 years old in good health.

V and J are TRBV11-2 and TRBJ1-2; weak D call: TRBD1 (5 bases). Per the germline V gene, CDR1 is SGHAT and CDR2 is FQNNGV. V was cut by 5 bases and J by 8 bases, with 15 bases left in between. The CDR3 is 13 residues long. Here the CDR3 reads CASSTSTGSGYTF. Here the CDR3 DNA reads TGTGCCAGCAGCACGTCTACAGGTTCGGGCTACACCTTC.

This clonotype was detected once. The rearrangement joins TRBV11-2 to TRBJ2-5, with D possibly being TRBD1 (5 bases). The J call may be faulty, since TRBJ2-7 better matches the DNA end. Germline CDR1 SGHAT, CDR2 FQNNGV. The CDR3 extends over 13 amino acids. For the CDR3, the DNA is TGTGCCAGCAGCTTGCCAGGGTCCGACGAGCAGTACTTC. Encoded protein: CASSLPGSDEQYF.

With regard to this clonotype: An end of the junction does not agree with germline; a read error may underlie this. V usage is TRBV14 and J usage is TRBJ2-3; a possible D gene is TRBD2 (5 bases). The CDR3 extends over 14 amino acids. Germline V CDR1 and CDR2: SGHDN, FVKESK. The CDR3: CASSPDFPTDAQYF. For the CDR3, the DNA is TGTGCCAGCAGCCCGGACTTTCCCACAGATGCGCAGTATTTT.

The table lists this clonotype with a few counts. The J gene is TRBJ2-7, the V gene TRBV20-1; D gene uncertain. Germline CDR1 is DFQATT and CDR2 is SNEGSKA (reference sequence). Trimming stripped 6 bases from V and 6 bases from J, with 9 bases between. The CDR3 contains 10 residues. CDR3 loop: CSAITGEQYF. In nucleotides, the CDR3 is TGCAGTGCCATTACGGGCGAGCAGTACTTC.

This chain joins TRBV29-1 and TRBJ2-7; 10 nucleotides match TRBD2. J gave up 0 bases and V 4 bases, and 3 bases lay outside the gene matches. CDR3 length: 14 residues. Germline V gene lookup returns CDR1 SQVTM and CDR2 ANQGSEA. CDR3 in DNA: TGCAGCGTTGTTCTAGCGGGAGCCTCCTACGAGCAGTACTTC. Its protein is CSVVLAGASYEQYF.

This clonotype was counted a single time. The V and J genes are TRBV12-3 or TRBV12-4 and TRBJ1-3, with 8 nucleotides matching TRBD1. The ends lost 6 bases at V and 2 bases at J; junction bases unmatched: 6. The CDR3 has 15 amino acids. In nucleotides, the CDR3 is TGTGCCAGCAGCACTGACAGGGGCGCTGGAAACACCATATATTTT. Translation: CASSTDRGAGNTIYF.

This chain connects TRBV14 to TRBJ2-7; TRBD1 matches at 7 bases. The DNA end lines up better with TRBJ2-5; the J call may be wrong. CDR3 length: 17 residues. Germline V lookup: CDR1 SGHDN, CDR2 FVKESK. The CDR3 sequence is CASSQVEGALLRETQYF. The CDR3, as DNA: TGTGCCAGCAGCCAAGTCGAGGGGGCTTTGTTACGAGAGACCCAGTACTTC.

The chain employs TRBV2 and TRBJ2-3, with no clear D. The CDR3 is 9 residues long. Germline CDR1 and CDR2: SNHLY and FYNNEI. The V gene lost 8 bases and the J gene lost 12 bases, with 9 bases spanning the gap. This chain's CDR3 is CASGLPQYF. The CDR3 nucleotides are TGTGCCAGCGGTCTCCCTCAGTATTTT.

The rearrangement joins TRBV4-1 to TRBJ2-5; maybe TRBD2 (5 bases). The CDR3 has 14 amino acids. Germline CDR1 reads MGHRA; CDR2 reads YSYEKL. V dropped 4 bases and J dropped 4 bases, with 13 bases sitting between them. The CDR3 here is CASSLYLGGETQYF. CDR3 coding DNA: TGCGCCAGCAGCCTATATCTAGGAGGAGAGACCCAGTACTTC.

This clonotype was counted a few times. This chain uses TRBV29-1 with TRBJ2-1, with D hard to call. The germline V gene has CDR1 SQVTM and CDR2 ANQGSEA. The CDR3 is made up of 12 amino acids. The V gene lost 0 bases and the J gene lost 4 bases, with 4 bases spanning the gap. CDR3 protein: CSVEEAYNEQFF. Written as DNA, the CDR3 is TGCAGCGTTGAAGAGGCTTACAATGAGCAGTTCTTC.

This rearrangement joins TRBV29-1 to TRBJ1-1; 9 bases match TRBD1. The germline CDR1 and CDR2 sequences are SQVTM and ANQGSEA. The CDR3 is 14 residues long. The trim removed 7 bases at V and 0 bases at J, leaving 6 bases unmatched. In nucleotides, the CDR3 is TGCAGCGCCACAGGGGGCTTACTGAACACTGAAGCTTTCTTT. It is translated as CSATGGLLNTEAFF.

The count of this clonotype is one. V gene TRBV5-1 combines with J gene TRBJ2-7; D may be TRBD2 (6 bases). Germline V gene sequence: CDR1 SGHRS, CDR2 YFSETQ. Trimming stripped 2 bases from V and 0 bases from J, with 12 bases between. The CDR3 runs 15 residues. For the CDR3, the DNA is TGCGCCAGCAGCTTTCCGCGGAGGGGCTCCTACGAGCAGTACTTC. It specifies CASSFPRRGSYEQYF.

In nucleotides, the CDR3 is TGTGCCAGCAGTTTTAGAGGTGGCCACGAGCAGTACTTC. Amino acid sequence: CASSFRGGHEQYF. The chain carries TRBV7-2 and TRBJ2-7; no definite D call. Germline-derived CDR1 and CDR2 are SGHTA and FQGNSA. The length of the CDR3 is 13 residues. V was clipped by 6 bases and J by 5 bases, with 14 bases between them.

V and J are TRBV20-1 and TRBJ2-5, with 8 bases identical to TRBD2. Germline values: CDR1 DFQATT, CDR2 SNEGSKA (reference sequence). This CDR3 contains 14 residues. The V and J ends lost 6 bases and 3 bases, in that order; junction bases with no gene match: 9. The CDR3 nucleotides are TGCAGTGCACCGCTTAGCGGGACTAAAGAGACCCAGTACTTC. Translation gives CSAPLSGTKETQYF.

This clonotype was counted a few times. This chain connects TRBV15 to TRBJ1-2; 9 nucleotides align to TRBD1. The germline V gene encodes CDR1 LNHNV and CDR2 YYDKDF (reference sequence). Germline trimming cut 0 bases from V and 4 bases from J; bases unmatched to any gene: 3. This CDR3 region has 15 residues. The CDR3 DNA reads as TGTGCCACCAGCAGAGAAGGGACAGGGCTCTATGGCTACACCTTC. Protein: CATSREGTGLYGYTF.

Only a few counts were recorded for this clonotype. The gene calls are TRBV4-3 and TRBJ2-3; D gene ambiguous. V was shortened by 0 bases and J by 0 bases, with 10 bases between the two germline ends. There are 16 residues in the CDR3. CDR1 and CDR2 from the germline V gene are LGHNA and YSLEER. The CDR3 reads CASSQEGQESTDTQYF. Here the CDR3 DNA reads TGCGCCAGCAGCCAAGAAGGCCAGGAGAGCACAGATACGCAGTATTTT.

J is TRBJ2-5 and V is TRBV7-2; 13 bases are a match to TRBD2. The germline V gene encodes CDR1 SGHTA and CDR2 FQGNSA. The CDR3 is 16 amino acids. Germline trimming cut 6 bases from V and 7 bases from J; bases unmatched to any gene: 11. The CDR3 here is CASSSRLAGGSSTQYF. CDR3 DNA: TGTGCCAGCAGTTCTAGACTAGCGGGGGGAAGTTCGACCCAGTACTTC.

The genes are TRBV27 and TRBJ1-2; a weak D match, TRBD1 (5 bases). Per germline, CDR1 MNHEY and CDR2 SMNVEV (reference sequence). The V end was cut by 7 bases, the J end by 8 bases, with 17 bases between. The CDR3 extends over 13 amino acids. CDR3 coding DNA: TGTGCCAGCACCCCGGTTGGGGCGCGGGGCTACACCTTC. The encoded protein is CASTPVGARGYTF.

The chain carries TRBV6-2 or TRBV6-3 and TRBJ2-1, with a possible D match to TRBD2 (6 bases). The CDR3 consists of 15 residues. Trimming removed 2 bases from V and 3 bases from J, with 11 bases in between. Germline lookup yields CDR1 MNHEY and CDR2 SVGEGT. CDR3 loop: CASSYRREIYNEQFF. DNA of the CDR3: TGTGCCAGCAGTTACCGTCGGGAGATCTACAATGAGCAGTTCTTC.

V gene TRBV11-2 combines with J gene TRBJ1-6; tentative D call: TRBD1 (6 bases). Germline V gene sequence: CDR1 SGHAT, CDR2 FQNNGV. CDR3 length equals 16 residues. The V and J ends lost 5 bases and 5 bases respectively, with 16 bases between them. CDR3 in DNA: TGTGCCAGCAGCAAATACAGGGAAAACGATAATTCACCCCTCCACTTT. This sequence encodes CASSKYRENDNSPLHF.

This clonotype was recorded a few times. The chain has TRBV29-1 and TRBJ2-1; 8 positions agree with TRBD1. The CDR3 sequence is 14 residues long. Germline V lookup: CDR1 SQVTM, CDR2 ANQGSEA. J lost 6 bases, V lost 7 bases, and 11 bases had no gene match. The CDR3 DNA sequence: TGCAGCGCGGGGACAGGCGGCCAGGGCAATGAGCAGTTCTTC. Its translation: CSAGTGGQGNEQFF.

The chain couples TRBV11-2 to TRBJ1-6, with D possibly TRBD1 on 5 matching bases. Between the trimmed V and J ends, which lost 0 bases and 11 bases, there was a span of 14 bases. Germline CDR1 is SGHAT and CDR2 is FQNNGV. The CDR3 consists of 15 residues. The CDR3 reads CASSLEPGKGAPLHF. The CDR3 DNA is TGTGCCAGCAGCTTAGAACCGGGCAAAGGGGCACCCCTCCACTTT.

The chain recombines TRBV7-6 with TRBJ2-7, with unresolved D. The J call may be wrong; the DNA end is better matched by TRBJ2-5. The CDR3 covers 14 residues. CDR1 is SGHVS and CDR2 is FNYEAQ in the germline V gene. This chain's CDR3 is CASSWKLRGETQYF. For the CDR3, the DNA is TGTGCCAGCAGCTGGAAGTTACGCGGAGAGACCCAGTACTTC.

This clonotype was seen a handful of times. The chain links TRBV28 to TRBJ2-3, with D possibly TRBD1 on 5 matching bases. The CDR3 covers 13 residues. CDR1 is MDHEN, CDR2 SYDVKM, per germline. V was pared by 6 bases and J by 2 bases, with 9 bases between. The CDR3 protein is CASRGPFTDTQYF. The CDR3 coding sequence is TGTGCCAGCAGGGGGCCTTTCACAGATACGCAGTATTTT.

In DNA form, the CDR3 reads TGCGCCAGCAGCCAAGGTCTAGGACTAGCGTCAGTTCAGTACTTC. It specifies CASSQGLGLASVQYF. This rearrangement joins TRBV4-1 to TRBJ2-4, with TRBD2 identical over 9 bases. Trimming removed 1 base from V and 11 bases from J; junction bases left unmatched: 9. Per germline, CDR1 MGHRA and CDR2 YSYEKL. The CDR3 loop spans 15 amino acids.

V gene TRBV7-2 combines with J gene TRBJ2-7; the D gene is possibly TRBD2 (5 bases). This CDR3 is 13 amino acids long. Trimming took 2 bases from V and 3 from J, leaving 8 bases between them. The germline gives CDR1 SGHTA, CDR2 FQGNSA. The CDR3 DNA follows: TGTGCCAGCAGCTTAAAACGGGGCTACGAGCAGTACTTC. Protein sequence: CASSLKRGYEQYF.

V usage is TRBV20-1 and J usage is TRBJ2-7; TRBD1 is a possible D gene (6 bases). The CDR3 covers 16 residues. Per germline, CDR1 DFQATT and CDR2 SNEGSKA (reference sequence). Deletions cut 5 bases from V and 3 bases from J, with 23 bases between. Here the CDR3 DNA reads TGCAGTGCTCCCACTCGTGGGGCAGGGGCCATCTACGAGCAGTACTTC. This sequence encodes CSAPTRGAGAIYEQYF.

This clonotype showed up just a few times. The chain uses TRBV3-1 and TRBJ2-5; D remains ambiguous. The J call is uncertain, as TRBJ2-7 better fits the DNA end. The germline gives CDR1 LGHDT, CDR2 YNNKEL (reference sequence). The CDR3 consists of 13 residues. This CDR3 reads CASSQRPWIEQYF. The CDR3 DNA is TGTGCCAGCAGCCAACGCCCGTGGATCGAGCAGTACTTC.

The chain joins TRBV5-1 to TRBJ2-7; 16 positions match TRBD2. The assigned J gene may be wrong: the sequence end matches TRBJ2-4 better. The CDR3 runs to 16 residues. CDR1 is SGHRS, CDR2 YFSETQ, per germline. This CDR3 is CASSLTGTSGRDIQYF. The CDR3 DNA sequence: TGCGCCAGCAGCCTGACCGGGACTAGCGGGAGGGACATTCAGTACTTC.